A selection of T cell receptor beta chains follows, all from one sample in a study of CD8 T cells in Susac syndrome. Using its own MiXCR run on the immunoSEQ multiplex PCR reads, TCRdb lists one record per CDR3 protein. The sample yields 50,000 to 60,000 distinct CDR3 sequences, about 92% seen once. The material sequenced was CD8+ T cells from PBMCs. The receptors were sampled from a human donor in good health. CDR3s include the opening cysteine and the closing phenylalanine or tryptophan. D genes are given only for firm matches. The size of a clone is reported for some rows only, either as once, few or many, or as a class for expanded clones.

CDR3 DNA: TGTGCCAGTAGTCCGGACCGAGGTTCCTACAATGAGCAGTTCTTC
CDR3 protein: CASSPDRGSYNEQFF
V gene: TRBV19
J gene: TRBJ2-1
clone size: -
D gene: -

CDR3 DNA: TGTGCCATCAGTGCGGGGGGCTACGAGCAGTACTTC
CDR3 protein: CAISAGGYEQYF
V gene: TRBV10-3
J gene: TRBJ2-7
clone size: -
D gene: TRBD2

CDR3 DNA: TGTGCCAGCAGCTTATCCCCACTACATACGCAGTATTTT
CDR3 protein: CASSLSPLHTQYF
V gene: TRBV11-2
J gene: TRBJ2-3
clone size: -
D gene: -

CDR3 DNA: TGTGCCATTACAACCGGCCCTACCCGAAACAATGAGCAGTTCTTC
CDR3 protein: CAITTGPTRNNEQFF
V gene: TRBV10-3
J gene: TRBJ2-1
clone size: -
D gene: -

CDR3 DNA: TGCGCCAGCAGCCAAGGGGCCTTGGGTGAAAAACTGTTTTTT
CDR3 protein: CASSQGALGEKLFF
V gene: TRBV4-1
J gene: TRBJ1-4
clone size: -
D gene: -

CDR3 DNA: TGTGCCAGCAGCTTAGTTGGTGATTCACCCCTCCACTTT
CDR3 protein: CASSLVGDSPLHF
V gene: TRBV11-2
J gene: TRBJ1-6
clone size: -
D gene: -

CDR3 DNA: TGTGCCAGCAGGCAGGGGCCGAACACCGGGGAGCTGTTTTTT
CDR3 protein: CASRQGPNTGELFF
V gene: TRBV5-6
J gene: TRBJ2-2
clone size: -
D gene: -

CDR3 DNA: TGTGCCAGCACCCCCTTTTACGGATCCACCGGGGAGCTGTTTTTT
CDR3 protein: CASTPFYGSTGELFF
V gene: TRBV25-1
J gene: TRBJ2-2
clone size: -
D gene: -

CDR3 DNA: TGCGCCAGCAGCCAAGTTCCAGCGGGGGGTGGTGAGACCCAGTACTTC
CDR3 protein: CASSQVPAGGGETQYF
V gene: TRBV4-1
J gene: TRBJ2-5
clone size: -
D gene: TRBD2

CDR3 DNA: TGCGCCAGCAGCCAAGCACTAGCGGGGGCTCAAGAGACCCAGTACTTC
CDR3 protein: CASSQALAGAQETQYF
V gene: TRBV4-3
J gene: TRBJ2-5
clone size: once
D gene: TRBD2

CDR3 DNA: TGCAGCGTGGATCTCGGGACAGGGACCTACGAGCAGTACTTC
CDR3 protein: CSVDLGTGTYEQYF
V gene: TRBV29-1
J gene: TRBJ2-7
clone size: -
D gene: TRBD1

CDR3 DNA: TGTGCCAGCAGTCAGAATCATCGCCTCAGGGCTTTCTTT
CDR3 protein: CASSQNHRLRAFF
V gene: TRBV12-3/TRBV12-4
J gene: TRBJ1-1
clone size: -
D gene: -

CDR3 DNA: TGCAGTGTCAAGATGTCAACATATAGATATGAGCAGTTCTTC
CDR3 protein: CSVKMSTYRYEQFF
V gene: TRBV20-1
J gene: TRBJ2-1
clone size: -
D gene: -

CDR3 DNA: TGTGCCAGCAGCTTGTTACCGATAAGCTACACCTTC
CDR3 protein: CASSLLPISYTF
V gene: TRBV5-6
J gene: TRBJ1-2
clone size: -
D gene: -

CDR3 DNA: TGTGCCAGCAGCTTATATCGTAACAGCCAAGAGACCCAGTACTTC
CDR3 protein: CASSLYRNSQETQYF
V gene: TRBV13
J gene: TRBJ2-5
clone size: -
D gene: -

CDR3 DNA: TGTGCCAGTAGCCCACGACAGGGCGACTATGGCTACACCTTC
CDR3 protein: CASSPRQGDYGYTF
V gene: TRBV19
J gene: TRBJ1-2
clone size: -
D gene: TRBD1

CDR3 DNA: TGTGCCAGCAGTCGGGAGGGTCCCACCGGGGAGCTGTTTTTT
CDR3 protein: CASSREGPTGELFF
V gene: TRBV7-2
J gene: TRBJ2-2
clone size: -
D gene: TRBD2

CDR3 DNA: TGTGCCAGCAGCCCGACTAGCCCTTACAATGAGCAGTTCTTC
CDR3 protein: CASSPTSPYNEQFF
V gene: TRBV28
J gene: TRBJ2-1
clone size: -
D gene: TRBD2

CDR3 DNA: TGTGCCAGCAGTTTTGAGGGGTACAATGAGCAGTTCTTC
CDR3 protein: CASSFEGYNEQFF
V gene: TRBV27
J gene: TRBJ2-1
clone size: -
D gene: -

CDR3 DNA: TGTGCCAGCAGCGGGACGGCTAGCGGGGGATTACAAGAGACCCAGTACTTC
CDR3 protein: CASSGTASGGLQETQYF
V gene: TRBV9
J gene: TRBJ2-5
clone size: once
D gene: TRBD2